The rows below give T cell receptor beta chains drawn from one sample of a study of graft-versus-host responses after intestinal transplantation. Which antigens these TCRs recognize remains unknown. Clones were sequenced by immunoSEQ multiplex PCR, and TCRdb holds only the in-frame ones, with some missing. The sample includes about 100,000 clones, roughly 91% of them seen just once. Sequenced material: unstimulated CD4+ T cells sorted from spleen or lymph node cells, taken before transplant. These receptors were taken from a human donor who was the organ donor for an intestinal transplant. The CDR3 runs from the conserved cysteine through the conserved F or W. D genes are given only for firm matches. Where a row states a size, it is once, few, many or the class of an expanded clone; other rows omit it.

D gene,clone size,V gene,J gene,CDR3 protein,CDR3 DNA
TRBD2,.,TRBV7-2,TRBJ2-1,CASSLARSSGGINEQFF,TGTGCCAGCAGCTTAGCACGTTCTAGCGGGGGTATCAATGAGCAGTTCTTC
.,.,TRBV30,TRBJ2-2,CAWSSGTGELFF,TGTGCCTGGAGTTCCGGGACCGGGGAGCTGTTTTTT
.,.,TRBV19,TRBJ1-5,CASRMDGGFSNQPQHF,TGTGCCAGTAGGATGGACGGGGGATTCTCAAATCAGCCCCAGCATTTT
TRBD1,.,TRBV7-3,TRBJ2-2,CASSSNPDRGAGELFF,TGTGCCAGCAGTTCCAATCCGGACAGGGGGGCCGGGGAGCTGTTTTTT
TRBD1,few,TRBV7-2,TRBJ2-7,CASSLYPGQGSYEQYF,TGTGCCAGCAGTTTATACCCGGGACAGGGGTCCTACGAGCAGTACTTC
TRBD1,.,TRBV6-4,TRBJ1-1,CASSLTGTGVTFF,TGTGCCAGCAGTCTCACCGGGACAGGGGTAACTTTCTTT
TRBD1,.,TRBV7-2,TRBJ2-3,CASSFDRGRTDTQYF,TGTGCCAGCAGCTTCGACAGGGGAAGGACAGATACGCAGTATTTT
TRBD1,.,TRBV7-2,TRBJ2-7,CASSLDRGQYEQYF,TGTGCCAGCAGCTTAGACAGGGGCCAATACGAGCAGTACTTC
TRBD1,few,TRBV6-5,TRBJ2-7,CASSLGGTARYEQYF,TGTGCCAGCAGTTTAGGTGGGACAGCGCGCTACGAGCAGTACTTC
.,.,TRBV5-1,TRBJ2-7,CASSFGSPSSYEQYF,TGCGCCAGCAGCTTCGGGTCACCGAGCTCCTACGAGCAGTACTTC
TRBD1,once,TRBV19,TRBJ1-5,CASSIDRVSNQPQHF,TGTGCCAGTAGTATTGACAGGGTGTCGAATCAGCCCCAGCATTTT
TRBD1,.,TRBV5-4,TRBJ1-1,CASSAGTGAAFF,TGTGCCAGCAGCGCTGGAACAGGGGCGGCTTTCTTT
TRBD2,.,TRBV4-2,TRBJ2-1,CASSHVSGGLYNEQFF,TGTGCCAGCAGCCACGTTAGCGGGGGACTTTACAATGAGCAGTTCTTC
.,.,TRBV7-9,TRBJ1-1,CASSFPRGLWYGTEAFF,TGTGCCAGCAGCTTCCCGCGGGGTTTATGGTATGGCACTGAAGCTTTCTTT
.,.,TRBV20-1,TRBJ2-3,CSATNTDTQYF,TGCAGTGCTACCAACACAGATACGCAGTATTTT
.,.,TRBV19,TRBJ1-6,CASSIVENSPLHF,TGTGCCAGTAGTATAGTAGAGAATTCACCCCTCCACTTT
TRBD1,.,TRBV28,TRBJ2-6,CASSLETGGYGANVLTF,TGTGCCAGCAGTTTGGAGACAGGGGGCTATGGGGCCAACGTCCTGACTTTC
TRBD2,.,TRBV27,TRBJ2-4,CASRIAGGAQNIQYF,TGTGCCAGCAGGATAGCGGGGGGAGCCCAAAACATTCAGTACTTC
.,.,TRBV7-9,TRBJ1-5,CASSFGAGPSNQPQHF,TGTGCCAGCAGCTTTGGGGCAGGCCCTAGCAATCAGCCCCAGCATTTT
.,.,TRBV9,TRBJ2-3,CASSGGKGVTDTQYF,TGTGCCAGCAGCGGTGGTAAGGGGGTCACAGATACGCAGTATTTT
.,.,TRBV14,TRBJ1-6,CASSKRGNSPLHF,TGTGCCAGCAGCAAACGGGGAAATTCACCCCTCCACTTT
.,once,TRBV15,TRBJ2-1,CATSTGIGLDSNEQFF,TGTGCCACCAGCACAGGGATAGGCTTGGATAGCAATGAGCAGTTCTTC
.,.,TRBV4-2,TRBJ1-4,CASSQAVGGPNEKLFF,TGTGCCAGCAGCCAAGCGGTTGGGGGCCCTAATGAAAAACTGTTTTTT
TRBD1,.,TRBV7-2,TRBJ1-6,CASSWDRGINSPLHF,TGTGCCAGCAGCTGGGACAGGGGGATAAATTCACCCCTCCACTTT
TRBD2,.,TRBV2,TRBJ2-3,CASSGSGVGPDTQYF,TGTGCCAGCAGCGGGAGCGGGGTTGGCCCAGATACGCAGTATTTT
TRBD1,.,TRBV5-4,TRBJ2-1,CASSRQGADEQFF,TGTGCCAGCAGCCGACAGGGTGCGGATGAGCAGTTCTTC
.,.,TRBV19,TRBJ1-1,CASSMVENTEAFF,TGTGCCAGTAGTATGGTAGAGAACACTGAAGCTTTCTTT
TRBD1,.,TRBV27,TRBJ2-3,CASTPTGGAGHTTQYF,TGTGCCAGCACTCCGACAGGGGGCGCAGGTCACACCACGCAGTATTTT
TRBD2,.,TRBV7-2,TRBJ2-5,CASSPSGGKGKTQYF,TGTGCCAGCAGCCCCAGCGGGGGGAAGGGAAAGACCCAGTACTTC
TRBD1,.,TRBV27,TRBJ1-5,CASSLSGQGQQPQHF,TGTGCCAGCAGTTTATCGGGACAGGGTCAGCAGCCCCAGCATTTT
TRBD1,.,TRBV11-3,TRBJ1-1,CASSPTPGGTEAFF,TGTGCCAGCAGCCCTACGCCAGGGGGCACTGAAGCTTTCTTT
.,.,TRBV6-6,TRBJ2-2,CASTLNTGELFF,TGTGCCAGCACCCTCAACACCGGGGAGCTGTTTTTT
.,once,TRBV7-2,TRBJ2-1,CASSLLGLEQFF,TGTGCCAGCAGCTTATTGGGACTTGAGCAGTTCTTC
TRBD2,once,TRBV27,TRBJ2-5,CASSSPRLAGAGETQYF,TGTGCCAGCAGTTCCCCCAGACTAGCGGGGGCGGGGGAGACCCAGTACTTC
TRBD1,.,TRBV19,TRBJ2-7,CASSPRAGGSEQYF,TGTGCCAGTAGTCCGCGGGCAGGGGGCAGCGAGCAGTACTTC
TRBD2,.,TRBV9,TRBJ2-2,CASSITSGGATGELFF,TGTGCCAGCAGCATAACTAGCGGGGGGGCCACCGGGGAGCTGTTTTTT